This entry features one T cell receptor (beta chain) sequence. Its target is unknown. This sample was included in a study of cytomegalovirus exposure and HLA in healthy donors. For the study at large: T cells numbering some 170 million yielded some 110 million unique TCR beta sequences in an earlier analysis. Overall study findings and caveats: What was likely a sequencing artifact was a cluster of highly shared sequence variants. Analyzed later, most CMV-associated TCR beta chains appeared HLA-restricted. Previously analyzed data showed that most TCR beta V segments were productive at a frequency of about 90% or about 30%.

60 Vbeta and 13 Jbeta primers were used in PCR. TCRdb's table, derived via immunoSEQ multiplex PCR, lists solely in-frame clones and lacks some. In the table there are some 180,000 clones, 81% of which are singletons. The CDR3 covers 13 residues. CDR1 and CDR2 from the germline V gene are SNHLY and FYNNEI. V lost 5 bases and J lost 4, with 9 bases in between. This clonotype was obtained from a man in his forties or fifties in good health and CMV-seropositive. The sample taken for sequencing was PBMCs. The J gene is TRBJ1-3, the V gene TRBV2; the D gene is possibly TRBD1 (6 bases). The CDR3 loop reads CASSSDRGNTIYF. CDR3 sequence (DNA): TGTGCCAGCAGTTCCGACAGGGGAAACACCATATATTTT.